Included here is one T cell receptor (beta chain) sequence, with context. Its target is unknown. TCRdb re-called the 5' RACE reads through MiXCR, storing one row per CDR3 protein. The table lists around 530,000 distinct CDR3 sequences, around 15% of them singletons. The sample comes from a study of identical twins. Study outcomes and limitations: Reduced insertions were recorded for abundant cord blood beta clonotypes, with no such pattern in memory repertoires. Models predicted too little out-of-frame TCR alpha sharing in monozygotic twins.

This sample was also put to use in a study of yellow fever vaccine responses in identical twins.

The sequencing sample was made of CD4+ T cells sorted from blood. The clonotype was recovered from a woman between 18 and 29 years old in good health.

The CDR3 DNA reads TGCAGAAAAGAGGGACGGGGAAATGAGCAGTTCTTC. This encodes CRKEGRGNEQFF. V gene TRBV20-1 combines with J gene TRBJ2-1; D tentatively fits TRBD1 or TRBD2 (5 bases each). Per the germline V gene, CDR1 is DFQATT and CDR2 is SNEGSKA (reference sequence). CDR3 size: 12 residues.